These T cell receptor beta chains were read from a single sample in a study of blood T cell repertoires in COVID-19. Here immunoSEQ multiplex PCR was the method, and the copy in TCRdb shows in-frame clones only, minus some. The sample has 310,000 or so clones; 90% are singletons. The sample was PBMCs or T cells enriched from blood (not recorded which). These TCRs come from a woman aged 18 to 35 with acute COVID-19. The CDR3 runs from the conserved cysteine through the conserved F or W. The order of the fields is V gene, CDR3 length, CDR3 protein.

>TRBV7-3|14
CASSLGIGANEAFF
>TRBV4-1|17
CASSPTGQGRSNYGYTF
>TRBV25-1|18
CASSESGSEAPSSYEQYF
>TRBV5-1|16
CASSLGPRDSKYEQYF
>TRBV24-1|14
CATSQSGSNNEQFF
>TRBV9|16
CASSVGTSESSYEQYF
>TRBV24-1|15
CATSDSRTGGYEQYF
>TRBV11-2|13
CASSFSRGGTQYF
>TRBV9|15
CASSVLAGGTDTQYF
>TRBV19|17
CASSMDRGRRGTGELFF
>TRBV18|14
CASSEDRRPYGYTF
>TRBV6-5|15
CASSYFPPVNTEAFF
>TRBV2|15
CAGRLSGRDTDTQYF
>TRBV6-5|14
CASRTGQSPQPQHF
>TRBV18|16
CASSPRSEGQDGGYTF
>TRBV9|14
CASSATGNSYEQYF
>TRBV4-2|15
CASSRGASSGNTIYF